The 32 T cell receptor beta chains presented below share a single source sample, sequenced in a study of tumor-infiltrating lymphocytes in primary liver carcinoma. Reverse transcription of approximately 0.55 ug total RNA with a constant-region primer produced TCR beta cDNA. Libraries covering TCR beta were generated through three nested multiplex PCR rounds (using a slightly modified ARM-PCR). The first two PCR rounds, around 10 cycles each, used TRBV1-TRBV30 forward primers and a C-beta reverse primer. TCRdb re-analysed the multiplex PCR reads in MiXCR, keeping a single row per CDR3 protein. Among approximately 100,000 distinct CDR3 sequences listed, around 73% were seen once. From unsorted bulk tissue weighing about 18-30 mg, DNA and RNA were co-extracted. The material sequenced was liver tumor tissue from sampling region 2. Regarding subset: tumor region T2, inferior pole. The receptors shown here come from an older woman with primary liver carcinoma and hepatitis B virus infection.

Comment on this clonotype: One end of the junction is discordant with germline, which a read error may explain. The chain recombines TRBV11-2 with TRBJ2-7, with TRBD2 matching over 14 bases. Germline-derived CDR1 and CDR2 are SGHAT and FQNNGV. CDR3 length: 20 amino acids. The DNA of the CDR3 is TGTGCCAGCAGCGCCATTTCCCGACTAGCGGGAGGGCAGAAACCCTACAAGCAGTGTTTC. Its translation: CASSAISRLAGGQKPYKQCF.

This clonotype came up many times. The chain joins TRBV5-1 to TRBJ1-1; D might be TRBD1 (6 bases). CDR1 is SGHRS, CDR2 YFSETQ, per germline. Trimming cost V 0 bases and J 5 bases, with 11 bases left between them. The CDR3 runs to 14 residues. CDR3 amino acids: CASSLGQGWTEAFF. CDR3 coding DNA: TGCGCCAGCAGCTTGGGTCAGGGGTGGACTGAAGCTTTCTTT.

This clonotype has more than one count but fewer than ten. The chain combines TRBV7-8 with TRBJ2-2; the match to TRBD2 covers 10 bases. This CDR3 region has 16 residues. The germline V gene encodes CDR1 SGHVS and CDR2 FQNEAQ. V trimming: 5 bases; J trimming: 3 bases; junction bases outside the gene matches: 6. The CDR3 bases are TGTGCCAGCAGCCTAACTAGCGGGACCTACACCGGGGAGCTGTTTTTT. Translation: CASSLTSGTYTGELFF.

This clonotype appeared a few times. Being one base from a much bigger clone, this may be a read error. The chain couples TRBV5-4 to TRBJ1-3; 8 bases fit TRBD1. The CDR3 length is 15 residues. Per the germline V gene, CDR1 is SGHNT and CDR2 is YYREEE (reference sequence). Here the CDR3 DNA reads TGTACCAGCAGCCCGGACAGGGTGGTTGGAAACACCATATATTTT. This gives the protein CTSSPDRVVGNTIYF. The full variable domain, rest sourced from reference TRBV5-4 and TRBJ1-3, is ETGVTQSPTHLIKTRGQQVTLRCSSQSGHNTVSWYQQALGQGPQFIFQYYREEENGRGNFPPRFSGLQFPNYSSELNVNALELDDSALYLCTSSPDRVVGNTIYFGEGSWLTVV.

CDR3 protein: CASSPLSQQYF. The CDR3 DNA reads TGTGCCAGCAGCCCCCTCTCACAGCAGTACTTC. The genes are TRBV7-9 and TRBJ2-7; D uncertain. Trimming removed 5 bases at V and 8 bases at J, with 10 bases between. Germline V gene lookup returns CDR1 SEHNR and CDR2 FQNEAQ (reference sequence). This CDR3 has 11 residues.

The CDR3 loop reads CASSLDRPTYGYTF. For the CDR3, the DNA is TGTGCCAGCAGTCTGGACAGACCCACGTATGGCTACACCTTC. This rearrangement joins TRBV28 to TRBJ1-2; D is perhaps TRBD1 (6 bases). Trimming removed 5 bases from V and 5 bases from J, with 15 bases in between. This CDR3 contains 14 residues. Per the germline V gene, CDR1 is MDHEN and CDR2 is SYDVKM.

This clonotype appeared many times. The gene calls are TRBV29-1 and TRBJ2-1, with TRBD2 matching over 7 bases. Germline CDR1 SQVTM, CDR2 ANQGSEA. The CDR3 is made up of 14 amino acids. After removal of 2 bases from V and 10 bases from J, the junction contained 11 bases not matched to a gene. The CDR3 loop reads CSVEPGAGRNEQFF. The CDR3 DNA follows: TGCAGCGTTGAACCCGGCGCCGGGAGGAACGAGCAGTTCTTC.

In this sample, this clonotype turned up a few times. A much larger clone lies a single base off, so this may be a read error. This sequence joins TRBV28 and TRBJ2-7; D possibly corresponds to TRBD2 (5 bases). The CDR3 has 12 residues. Per germline, CDR1 MDHEN and CDR2 SYDVKM. The V gene lost 6 bases and the J gene lost 9 bases, with 15 bases spanning the gap. DNA for the CDR3: TGTGCCAGCAGCCCTACGCTGGCGGGGCAGTACTTC. The encoded protein is CASSPTLAGQYF. Combining the CDR3 with reference TRBV28 and TRBJ2-7 gives the whole variable domain DVKVTQSSRYLVKRTGEKVFLECVQDMDHENMFWYRQDPGLGLRLIYFSYDVKMKEKGDIPEGYSVSREKKERFSLILESASTNQTSMYLCASSPTLAGQYFGPGTRLTVT.

In its sample, this clonotype was seen many times. The J gene is TRBJ2-4, the V gene TRBV28; 10 bases match TRBD1. Germline CDR1 reads MDHEN; CDR2 reads SYDVKM. Trimming at V came to 6 bases and at J to 3 bases, leaving 8 bases not matched to a gene. There are 16 residues in the CDR3. CDR3 protein: CASSHGTGVDKNIQYF. The CDR3 DNA reads as TGTGCCAGCAGCCACGGGACAGGGGTTGACAAAAACATTCAGTACTTC.

Worth noting for this clonotype: A much larger clone differs by one base, so this may be a read error. V gene TRBV12-3 or TRBV12-4 combines with J gene TRBJ2-2; no clear D gene. The CDR3 covers 13 residues. The CDR3 DNA follows: TGTACCAGCAGTTCGACATCCACCGGGGAGCTGTTTTTT. Protein product: CTSSSTSTGELFF.

The CDR3 DNA follows: TGTGCCAGCAGTCCTTCGCAAGTACCGACCGGGGAGCTGTTTTTT. As protein: CASSPSQVPTGELFF. This chain links TRBV11-2 with TRBJ2-2; D ambiguous. The CDR3 loop spans 15 amino acids. V shed 6 bases and J shed 5 bases, with 16 bases lying between them. In germline, CDR1 is SGHAT, CDR2 FQNNGV.

On this clonotype: A much larger clone is a single base away; this may be a read error. V is TRBV2 and J is TRBJ1-1; TRBD1 matches 7 bases. There are 14 residues in the CDR3. The germline V gene encodes CDR1 SNHLY and CDR2 FYNNEI. The CDR3 region is CASSAQGVWTEALF. The CDR3, as DNA: TGTGCCAGCAGTGCCCAGGGGGTTTGGACTGAAGCTCTCTTT.

Regarding this clonotype: A junction boundary mismatches the germline segment, possibly from a read error. This chain uses TRBV6-6 with TRBJ1-2, with TRBD1 matching over 7 bases. The CDR3 has 11 amino acids. Germline CDR1 is MNHNY and CDR2 is SVGAGI (reference sequence). CDR3 DNA sequence: TGTCCCAGCAGTCAGTCAGGGGGTAACACCTTC. Its protein product is CPSSQSGGNTF.

This clonotype has just a few counts. This clone may be a read error of a much larger clone one base away. The chain combines TRBV11-1 with TRBJ2-1, with D unclear. The CDR3 spans 13 residues. V was trimmed by 11 bases and J by 2 bases, leaving 13 bases between them. Germline assignment: CDR1 SGHAT and CDR2 FQDESV (reference sequence). In DNA, the CDR3 is TGTGCCTGCTGCTTAGGCACCTACAATGAGCAGTTCTTC. Translated: CACCLGTYNEQFF.

About this clonotype itself: The junction differs from germline at one of its ends, possibly a read error. The chain has TRBV6-1 and TRBJ1-5; D gene ambiguous. The CDR3 is made up of 14 amino acids. CDR1 and CDR2 from the germline V gene are MNHNS and SASEGT. CDR3 nucleotides: TGTGCCAGCAGTGACCAGGCTGGGGATCAACCCCAGCATTTT. Amino acid sequence: CASSDQAGDQPQHF.

A remark on this clonotype: Germline is not matched at one junction end, which may reflect a read error. The V call is TRBV12-3 or TRBV12-4, the J call TRBJ1-4; D unclear. The CDR3 consists of 11 residues. CDR3 nucleotides: TGTGCCTGCATGGGTTTTGAAAAACTGTTTTTC. It encodes CACMGFEKLFF.

This clonotype was seen more than once but under ten times. The CDR3: CASSLKASGIVYEQYF. CDR3 coding DNA: TGTGCCAGCAGCTTAAAGGCTAGCGGGATTGTGTACGAGCAGTACTTC. This chain uses TRBV7-2 with TRBJ2-7; 9 nucleotides agree with TRBD2. The CDR3 consists of 16 residues. V lost 2 bases and J lost 4; bases outside the gene matches: 9. CDR1 and CDR2 from the germline V gene are SGHTA and FQGNSA.

This clonotype was found many times. The chain couples TRBV6-1 to TRBJ2-7, with D uncertain. Trimming removed 2 bases from V and 3 bases from J, with 17 bases in between. The CDR3 has 16 residues. Germline values: CDR1 MNHNS, CDR2 SASEGT. CDR3 nucleotides: TGTGCCAGCAGTGAAAGCAGGTTGCGTAGGGACTACGAGCAGTACTTC. Its protein is CASSESRLRRDYEQYF.

As regards this clonotype: One end of the junction fails to match germline, which may point to a read error. CDR3 in DNA: TGCGCCAGCAGTTTAGAAGGGACGGGCTCCTACGAGCTGTACTTC. Its translation is CASSLEGTGSYELYF. V and J are TRBV6-1 and TRBJ2-7, with D possibly being TRBD1 or TRBD2 (5 bases each). The CDR3 is 15 residues long. The germline V gene encodes CDR1 MNHNS and CDR2 SASEGT.

This clonotype appeared once. The chain links TRBV12-3 or TRBV12-4 to TRBJ2-5; the match to TRBD1 covers 7 bases. V gave up 5 bases and J gave up 7 bases; unmatched junction bases: 10. The CDR3 loop spans 14 amino acids. The CDR3 DNA is TGTGCCAGCAGTCCCCGGACAGGCAATGGGACCCAGTACTTC. Translated, it gives CASSPRTGNGTQYF.

A note on this clonotype: One end of the junction is discordant with germline, which a read error may explain. The chain links TRBV11-1 to TRBJ2-2; tentatively, D is TRBD2 (5 bases). CDR1 is SGHAT, CDR2 FQDESV, per germline (reference sequence). The CDR3 covers 12 residues. CDR3 in amino acids: CVSSFGAGELFF. The CDR3 DNA follows: TGTGTCAGCAGCTTCGGAGCCGGGGAGTTGTTTTTT. Complete variable domain (other parts from reference TRBV11-1 and TRBJ2-2): EAEVAQSPRYKITEKSQAVAFWCDPISGHATLYWYRQILGQGPELLVQFQDESVVDDSQLPKDRFSAERLKGVDSTLKIQPAELGDSAMYLCVSSFGAGELFFGEGSRLTVL.

Many counts were recorded for this clonotype. The chain couples TRBV14 to TRBJ1-5; tentatively, D is TRBD1 (5 bases). This CDR3 region has 13 residues. V lost 1 base and J 13 bases, leaving 14 bases between the germline ends. Germline V CDR1 and CDR2: SGHDN, FVKESK. CDR3 sequence (DNA): TGTGCCAGCAGCCAAGGCGGCAGGGCCCGGCAGCATTTT. Encoded protein: CASSQGGRARQHF. Full variable domain (remainder filled in from reference TRBV14 and TRBJ1-5): EAGVTQFPSHSVIEKGQTVTLRCDPISGHDNLYWYRRVMGKEIKFLLHFVKESKQDESGMPNNRFLAERTGGTYSTLKVQPAELEDSGVYFCASSQGGRARQHFGDGTRLSIL.

In regard to this clonotype: At one boundary the junction diverges from the germline segment, which might be a read error. The chain employs TRBV5-4 and TRBJ1-2; D may be TRBD1 (6 bases). Germline V gene lookup returns CDR1 SGHNT and CDR2 YYREEE (reference sequence). The CDR3 runs to 13 residues. CDR3 in DNA: TGTGCCTGCAGCCCCTCGACAGGCTATGGCTACGCCTTC. Protein product: CACSPSTGYGYAF.

This sequence joins TRBV7-9 and TRBJ2-5; D not resolved. From germline, CDR1 is SEHNR and CDR2 FQNEAQ (reference sequence). Trimming left V 7 bases short and J 6 bases short, with 12 bases between. The CDR3 totals 12 residues. The CDR3 DNA reads TGTGCCAGCAACTTGGGAATGAAGACCCAGTACTTC. Translation gives CASNLGMKTQYF. The variable domain in full, with the rest retrieved from reference TRBV7-9 and TRBJ2-5, is DTGVSQNPRHKITKRGQNVTFRCDPISEHNRLYWYRQTLGQGPEFLTYFQNEAQLEKSRLLSDRFSAERPKGSFSTLEIQRTEQGDSAMYLCASNLGMKTQYFGPGTRLLVL.

Comments on this clonotype: A clone one base away is much larger, so this may be a read error. The V and J genes are TRBV7-9 and TRBJ2-7; 12 bases match TRBD1. CDR1 is SEHNR and CDR2 is FQNEAQ in the germline V gene (reference sequence). CDR3 size: 15 residues. V trimming: 5 bases; J trimming: 6 bases; junction bases outside the gene matches: 8. The DNA for the CDR3 is TGTGCCAGCAGCCGCTTAAGGGGACAGGGGGCCGAGCAGTACTTC. It translates to CASSRLRGQGAEQYF.

Points on this clonotype: Given a much more abundant clone one base away, this may be a read error. The J gene is TRBJ2-1, the V gene TRBV7-8; D gene ambiguous. Germline V gene lookup returns CDR1 SGHVS and CDR2 FQNEAQ. The CDR3 spans 14 residues. The CDR3 nucleotides read TGTGCCAGCAGCTTTGGTGGCTCCTACAATGAGCAGCTCTTC. Translating it yields CASSFGGSYNEQLF.

The CDR3 region has the DNA TGTGCCAGCAGCTTAGCCGGGACAGGGGAGTACGAGCAGTACTTC. The encoded protein is CASSLAGTGEYEQYF. The chain links TRBV11-2 to TRBJ2-7, with 10 bases fitting TRBD1. The V and J ends lost 1 base and 4 bases, in that order; junction bases with no gene match: 4. There are 15 residues in the CDR3. Germline CDR1 and CDR2: SGHAT and FQNNGV.

With regard to this clonotype: This could be a read error, since a much larger clone is one nucleotide away. The gene calls are TRBV5-4 and TRBJ1-1, with TRBD1 matching over 7 bases. This CDR3 spans 15 amino acids. From germline, CDR1 is SGHNT and CDR2 YYREEE (reference sequence). CDR3: CAGSPGQDRNTEAFF. DNA of the CDR3: TGTGCCGGCAGCCCTGGACAGGACCGGAACACTGAAGCTTTCTTT.

The J gene is TRBJ1-6, the V gene TRBV6-6; D gene unclear. CDR3 length: 14 residues. Germline V gives CDR1 MNHNY, CDR2 SVGAGI (reference sequence). Trimming removed 4 bases from V and 14 bases from J, with 18 bases in between. CDR3 amino acids: CASSLDGLRSSLHF. DNA of the CDR3: TGTGCCAGCAGTTTGGACGGTTTAAGGTCATCCCTCCACTTT.

The count of this clonotype is one. One end of the junction is discordant with germline, which a read error may explain. The chain is built from TRBV7-8 and TRBJ2-2; 14 nucleotides align to TRBD2. The CDR3 sequence is 19 residues long. Germline V gives CDR1 SGHVS, CDR2 FQNEAQ. CDR3 in amino acids: CASGWGRGLAGEKTGELFF. CDR3 bases: TGTGCCAGCGGCTGGGGGAGGGGACTAGCGGGAGAGAAGACCGGGGAGTTGTTTTTT.

Worth noting for this clonotype: The junction departs from germline at one end; a sequencing error may be responsible. This chain connects TRBV11-2 to TRBJ2-2; 11 nucleotides agree with TRBD2. CDR3 length equals 19 residues. Looked up from germline, CDR1 is SGHAT and CDR2 is FQNNGV. CDR3: CVSSPDLGTSGMGIGELFF. CDR3 nucleotides: TGTGTCAGCAGCCCCGACCTCGGGACTAGCGGAATGGGGATCGGGGAGCTGTTTTTT.

This chain joins TRBV29-1 and TRBJ2-4; D remains unclear. The V end was cut by 6 bases, the J end by 12 bases, with 18 bases between. Germline V CDR1 and CDR2: SQVTM, ANQGSEA. This CDR3 comprises 12 residues. The CDR3 sequence: CSVENVGGTQYF. The CDR3 nucleotides are TGCAGCGTCGAGAATGTCGGTGGCACTCAGTACTTC. The variable domain in full, completed from reference TRBV29-1 and TRBJ2-4, reads SAVISQKPSRDICQRGTSLTIQCQVDSQVTMMFWYRQQPGQSLTLIATANQGSEATYESGFVIDKFPISRPNLTFSTLTVSNMSPEDSSIYLCSVENVGGTQYFGAGTRLSVL.